Each of the 25 T cell receptor beta chains below was sequenced from the same sample in a study of cytomegalovirus exposure and HLA in healthy donors. The protocol was immunoSEQ multiplex PCR, while the TCRdb copy is restricted to in-frame clones and leaves out a portion. The sample has around 140,000 clones; around 87% are singletons. The material sequenced was PBMCs. Every receptor here comes from a man aged 18 to 29 in good health and CMV-seropositive.

This chain uses TRBV7-9 with TRBJ1-2; 7 positions agree with TRBD1. The germline V gene has CDR1 SEHNR and CDR2 FQNEAQ (reference sequence). The J segment lost 6 bases and the V segment lost 5 bases, leaving 9 bases of the junction unmatched. CDR3 length: 14 residues. In DNA form, the CDR3 reads TGTGCCAGCAGCCCCGAACAGGGGATGGATGGCTACACCTTC. Encoded protein: CASSPEQGMDGYTF.

This chain links TRBV29-1 with TRBJ1-1; 8 nucleotides agree with TRBD1. V was pared by 6 bases and J by 5 bases, with 11 bases of the junction left unmatched. The CDR3 is 14 residues long. The germline V gene encodes CDR1 SQVTM and CDR2 ANQGSEA. The CDR3 region has the DNA TGCAGCGTCGAGGTCCAGGGGGCGATTACTGAAGCTTTCTTT. This translates into CSVEVQGAITEAFF.

This rearrangement joins TRBV7-8 to TRBJ2-1; possibly TRBD2 for D (5 bases). The CDR3 extends over 13 amino acids. V was pared by 0 bases and J by 8 bases, with 8 bases between. Germline loops: CDR1 SGHVS, CDR2 FQNEAQ. CDR3 protein: CASSLARADEQFF. The CDR3 DNA is TGTGCCAGCAGCTTAGCACGAGCGGATGAGCAGTTCTTC.

The V call is TRBV5-1, the J call TRBJ1-1, with 7 nucleotides matching TRBD1. From germline, CDR1 is SGHRS and CDR2 YFSETQ. V dropped 4 bases and J dropped 0; count of bases not matched to a gene: 9. CDR3 length equals 16 residues. This chain's CDR3 is CASSKARGRLNTEAFF. CDR3 nucleotide sequence: TGCGCCAGCAGCAAAGCAAGGGGGCGATTGAACACTGAAGCTTTCTTT.

The chain links TRBV18 to TRBJ2-5; 9 bases fit TRBD1. The germline CDR1 and CDR2 sequences are KGHSH and LQKENI. This CDR3 has 14 amino acids. V was clipped by 5 bases and J by 3 bases; unmatched bases: 4. CDR3 in DNA: TGTGCCAGCTCAACCCGGACAGGGGAAGAGACCCAGTACTTC. Translation: CASSTRTGEETQYF.

This chain joins TRBV15 and TRBJ1-1, with TRBD1 identical over 12 bases. The CDR3 is made up of 18 amino acids. Trimming cost V 2 bases and J 3 bases; bases outside gene matches: 10. CDR1 LNHNV and CDR2 YYDKDF come from the germline V gene (reference sequence). The CDR3 region has the DNA TGTGCCACCAGCAGAACCGGGACAGGGGGCTTTGGGGACACTGAAGCTTTCTTT. Translated, it gives CATSRTGTGGFGDTEAFF. Complete variable domain (other parts from reference TRBV15 and TRBJ1-1): DAMVIQNPRYQVTQFGKPVTLSCSQTLNHNVMYWYQQKSSQAPKLLFHYYDKDFNNEADTPDNFQSRRPNTSFCFLDIRSPGLGDTAMYLCATSRTGTGGFGDTEAFFGQGTRLTVV.

The chain joins TRBV5-1 to TRBJ1-2; 7 positions match TRBD1. The CDR3 runs 15 residues. Germline CDR1 reads SGHRS; CDR2 reads YFSETQ. V was pared by 4 bases and J by 8 bases, with 14 bases of the junction left unmatched. The CDR3 region is CASSPRDSGGGGYTF. The CDR3 DNA reads as TGCGCCAGCAGCCCACGGGACAGTGGGGGCGGAGGCTACACCTTC.

The genes are TRBV7-9 and TRBJ1-1; a possible D gene is TRBD1 (5 bases). The CDR3 runs 14 residues. CDR1 is SEHNR, CDR2 FQNEAQ, per germline (reference sequence). The V end lost 5 bases, the J end lost 6 bases, and 16 bases lay between the germline ends. The CDR3 here is CASSQGTVKSEAFF. The CDR3 nucleotides read TGTGCCAGCAGCCAGGGCACGGTTAAGTCTGAAGCTTTCTTT.

The rearrangement uses TRBV9 and TRBJ1-6, with 8 bases identical to TRBD1. Looked up from germline, CDR1 is SGDLS and CDR2 is YYNGEE. CDR3 length equals 14 residues. J lost 5 bases, V lost 4 bases, and 2 bases had no gene match. CDR3: CASSSDRDNSPLHF. As DNA, the CDR3 is TGTGCCAGCAGCTCGGACAGGGATAATTCACCCCTCCACTTT.

The rearrangement uses TRBV10-2 and TRBJ1-5; TRBD1 is a possible D gene (5 bases). CDR3 length: 15 residues. V was trimmed by 4 bases and J by 4 bases, leaving 14 bases between them. Germline CDR1 is WSHSY and CDR2 is SAAADI. DNA for the CDR3: TGCGCCAGCAGTGTAGAGCAGGGTAGGAATCAGCCCCAGCATTTT. It codes for CASSVEQGRNQPQHF.

The genes are TRBV19 and TRBJ2-7, with a tentative D call TRBD2 (5 bases). Trimming left V 5 bases short and J 3 bases short, with 11 bases between. The germline gives CDR1 LNHDA, CDR2 SQIVND (reference sequence). The CDR3 contains 13 residues. CDR3 amino acids: CASSPTGSYEQYF. The DNA of the CDR3 is TGTGCCAGTAGTCCAACTGGGAGCTACGAGCAGTACTTC.

The V gene is TRBV19, the J gene TRBJ1-4; tentatively, D is TRBD1 (5 bases). V was cut by 4 bases and J by 0 bases, with 9 bases left in between. The CDR3 is 15 residues long. Germline-derived CDR1 and CDR2 are LNHDA and SQIVND (reference sequence). The CDR3, as DNA: TGTGCCAGTAGTACCGGGGGGGCAACTAATGAAAAACTGTTTTTT. Protein product: CASSTGGATNEKLFF.

This clone was picked up one time. The rearrangement joins TRBV10-3 to TRBJ1-4; D gene ambiguous. This CDR3 spans 13 amino acids. Per germline, CDR1 ENHRY and CDR2 SYGVKD. V lost 5 bases to trimming and J lost 7 bases, with 11 bases between them. CDR3 in amino acids: CAISPSSGEKLFF. The CDR3 DNA sequence: TGTGCCATCAGTCCTTCGTCCGGTGAAAAACTGTTTTTT.

The V gene is TRBV19, the J gene TRBJ2-1, with 8 bases that match TRBD2. The ends lost 3 bases at V and 4 bases at J; junction bases unmatched: 14. This CDR3 region has 18 residues. Germline CDR1 is LNHDA and CDR2 is SQIVND (reference sequence). CDR3 nucleotides: TGTGCCAGTAGTATGAGGGGGACTAGTTTCTCGCCGTACAATGAGCAGTTCTTC. The encoded protein is CASSMRGTSFSPYNEQFF.

This chain links TRBV5-6 with TRBJ1-2, with TRBD1 matching over 7 bases. The germline V gene has CDR1 SGHDT and CDR2 YYEEEE. The CDR3 runs to 18 residues. The J segment lost 5 bases and the V segment lost 1 base, leaving 17 bases of the junction unmatched. The CDR3 loop reads CASSLSGPGQDLWYGYTF. The CDR3 DNA reads TGTGCCAGCAGCTTGTCGGGTCCAGGACAGGACCTTTGGTATGGCTACACCTTC.

This clone was found once. This chain joins TRBV10-2 and TRBJ1-2, with TRBD1 matching over 8 bases. The CDR3 covers 15 residues. The V gene's germline CDR1 is WSHSY and CDR2 SAAADI. V shed 7 bases, J shed 8 bases, and the junction held 15 bases outside the gene matches. This chain's CDR3 is CASTQSLDRARGYTF. Written as DNA, the CDR3 is TGCGCCAGCACCCAGTCGTTGGACAGGGCTCGGGGCTACACCTTC.

Worth noting for this clone: Other DNA sequences in the sample encode the same CDR3. This chain connects TRBV19 to TRBJ2-7; no reliable D call. The CDR3 length is 11 residues. Between the trimmed V and J ends, which lost 4 bases and 4 bases, there was a span of 5 bases. Germline V gene data show CDR1 as LNHDA and CDR2 as SQIVND (reference sequence). The CDR3 DNA sequence: TGTGCCAGTAGTAGCAGATACGAGCAGTACTTC. Translated, it gives CASSSRYEQYF.

V usage is TRBV29-1 and J usage is TRBJ2-5; a possible D gene is TRBD2 (7 bases). V dropped 4 bases and J dropped 5 bases, with 11 bases sitting between them. CDR1 and CDR2 (germline): SQVTM, ANQGSEA. The CDR3 is 12 residues long. The CDR3 DNA follows: TGCAGCGTTGTAAGGGGGGGTGAGACCCAGTACTTC. Protein: CSVVRGGETQYF.

This chain joins TRBV7-9 and TRBJ2-2, with 12 bases aligning to TRBD2. The V and J ends lost 11 bases and 4 bases, in that order; junction bases with no gene match: 2. This CDR3 is 13 amino acids long. Germline-derived CDR1 and CDR2 are SEHNR and FQNEAQ (reference sequence). CDR3 in amino acids: CAGGLAGTGELFF. CDR3 in DNA: TGTGCCGGGGGACTAGCGGGCACCGGGGAGCTGTTTTTT.

This sequence joins TRBV19 and TRBJ2-7; TRBD1 aligns across 9 bases. J lost 2 bases, V lost 11 bases, and 7 bases had no gene match. The CDR3 consists of 13 residues. Germline assignment: CDR1 LNHDA and CDR2 SQIVND (reference sequence). For the CDR3, the DNA is TGTGCCTCCCAGGACAGGGGTACCTACGAGCAGTACTTC. Translation gives CASQDRGTYEQYF.

V is TRBV5-1 and J is TRBJ2-1; 11 bases are a match to TRBD2. Germline V gives CDR1 SGHRS, CDR2 YFSETQ. CDR3 length: 15 amino acids. J was trimmed by 9 bases and V by 3 bases; bases with no gene match: 8. CDR3 amino acids: CASSSPSGGLTEQFF. CDR3 DNA: TGCGCCAGCAGCTCCCCTAGCGGGGGGCTAACTGAGCAGTTCTTC.

The chain has TRBV19 and TRBJ1-5, with D possibly TRBD1 on 6 matching bases. The CDR3 runs to 16 residues. CDR1 and CDR2 (germline): LNHDA, SQIVND (reference sequence). Trimming removed 7 bases at V and 3 bases at J, with 19 bases between. In nucleotides, the CDR3 is TGTGCCAGTACCCAGGGGAGGGCACGGGTCAATCAGCCCCAGCATTTT. Residues: CASTQGRARVNQPQHF.

The CDR3 loop is CASGLVMAGEQFF. CDR3 bases: TGTGCTAGTGGTTTGGTAATGGCGGGTGAGCAGTTCTTC. This chain connects TRBV12-5 to TRBJ2-1, with D possibly TRBD2 on 5 matching bases. Trimming stripped 0 bases from V and 9 bases from J, with 9 bases between. Looked up from germline, CDR1 is LGHNT and CDR2 is FRNRAP. CDR3 size: 13 residues. Complete variable domain (other parts from reference TRBV12-5 and TRBJ2-1): DARVTQTPRHKVTEMGQEVTMRCQPILGHNTVFWYRQTMMQGLELLAYFRNRAPLDDSGMPKDRFSAEMPDATLATLKIQPSEPRDSAVYFCASGLVMAGEQFFGPGTRLTVL.

This clone was counted once. This rearrangement joins TRBV30 to TRBJ2-1; 12 nucleotides line up with TRBD2. The CDR3 sequence is 15 residues long. Per germline, CDR1 GTSNPN and CDR2 SVGIG (reference sequence). V was clipped by 0 bases and J by 6 bases; unmatched bases: 3. The CDR3 spells CAWSVASGRANEQFF. Written as DNA, the CDR3 is TGTGCCTGGAGTGTAGCTAGCGGGAGGGCCAATGAGCAGTTCTTC.

J is TRBJ2-1 and V is TRBV9; perhaps TRBD1 as D (6 bases). The germline V gene has CDR1 SGDLS and CDR2 YYNGEE. V gave up 3 bases and J gave up 3 bases, with 13 bases separating them. The CDR3 has 15 amino acids. The chain's CDR3 is CASSGGQTLYNEQFF. CDR3 nucleotides: TGTGCCAGCAGCGGCGGACAGACACTCTACAATGAGCAGTTCTTC.